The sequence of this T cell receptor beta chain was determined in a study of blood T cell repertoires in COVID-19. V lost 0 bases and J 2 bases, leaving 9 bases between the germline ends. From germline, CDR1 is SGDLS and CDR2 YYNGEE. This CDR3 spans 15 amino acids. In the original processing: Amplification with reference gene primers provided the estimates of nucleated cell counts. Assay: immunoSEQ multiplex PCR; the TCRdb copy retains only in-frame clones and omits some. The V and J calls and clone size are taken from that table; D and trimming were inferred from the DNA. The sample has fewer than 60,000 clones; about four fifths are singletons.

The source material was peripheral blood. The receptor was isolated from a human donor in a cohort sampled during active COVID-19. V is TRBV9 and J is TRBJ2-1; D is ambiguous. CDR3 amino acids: CASSVAGYAYNEQFF. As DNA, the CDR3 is TGTGCCAGCAGCGTAGCCGGGTACGCCTACAATGAGCAGTTCTTC.